The TCR beta chain under discussion was sequenced for a study of cytomegalovirus exposure and HLA in healthy donors. In this sample, this clone turned up a few times. This table comes from immunoSEQ multiplex PCR, and its TCRdb copy is limited to in-frame clones, with some not included. Altogether about 130,000 clones are present, about 89% being singletons, with the ten largest covering about 2%. The germline V gene has CDR1 SGDLS and CDR2 YYNGEE. Trimming cost V 1 base and J 3 bases; bases outside gene matches: 10. The CDR3 contains 16 residues. The V and J genes are TRBV9 and TRBJ2-7; 7 nucleotides agree with TRBD2. Material for sequencing was PBMCs. The receptor was derived from a woman aged 18-29 years in good health and CMV-seronegative. CDR3 sequence: CASSVTSLASGYEQYF. Written as DNA, the CDR3 is TGTGCCAGCAGCGTAACCTCCTTGGCTAGCGGCTACGAGCAGTACTTC.